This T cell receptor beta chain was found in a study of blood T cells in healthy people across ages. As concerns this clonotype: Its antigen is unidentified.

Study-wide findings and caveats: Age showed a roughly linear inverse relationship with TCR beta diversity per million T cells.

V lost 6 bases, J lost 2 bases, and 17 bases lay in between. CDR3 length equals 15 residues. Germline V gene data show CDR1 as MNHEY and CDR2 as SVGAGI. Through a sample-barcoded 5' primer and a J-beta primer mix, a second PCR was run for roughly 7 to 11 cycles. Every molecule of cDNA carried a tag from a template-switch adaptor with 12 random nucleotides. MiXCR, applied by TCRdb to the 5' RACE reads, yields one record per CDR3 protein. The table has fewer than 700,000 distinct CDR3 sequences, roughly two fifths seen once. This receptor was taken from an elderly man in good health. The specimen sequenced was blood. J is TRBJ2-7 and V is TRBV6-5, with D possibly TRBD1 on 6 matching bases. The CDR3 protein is CASRIREGTTYEQYF. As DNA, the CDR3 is TGTGCCAGCAGGATCCGGGAAGGGACAACCTACGAGCAGTACTTC.